The rows below give T cell receptor beta chains drawn from one sample of a study of blood T cells in healthy people across ages. Using its own MiXCR run on the 5' RACE reads, TCRdb lists one record per CDR3 protein. Of 1.5 million to 2 million distinct CDR3 sequences detected, around half appear once; the ten largest clones hold around 2.1%. Sequenced sample: blood. All receptors derive from a woman aged 40 to 49 in good health. CDR3s include the opening cysteine and the closing phenylalanine or tryptophan. Each record gives: CDR3 length, J gene, V gene, clone size, D gene, CDR3 DNA, CDR3 protein. A D gene is named only where the DNA matches it firmly. A clone size is listed for some rows: how often the clone was seen (once, few, many), or a class if it is expanded.

cdr3_length: 12; j_call: TRBJ1-2; v_call: TRBV20-1; clone_size: .; d_call: .; cdr3_nt: TGCAGTGCTTCGGACAGAGAGTATGGCTACACCTTC; cdr3_aa: CSASDREYGYTF
cdr3_length: 17; j_call: TRBJ1-2; v_call: TRBV7-9; clone_size: .; d_call: .; cdr3_nt: TGTGCCAGCAGCTTAGAGGGACTTCCCGGACCTGGGGGTGGCTACACCTTC; cdr3_aa: CASSLEGLPGPGGGYTF
cdr3_length: 17; j_call: TRBJ2-3; v_call: TRBV20-1; clone_size: .; d_call: .; cdr3_nt: TGCAGTGCTAGAGGGAGAGACAGAGCTGCCGGCACAGATACGCAGTATTTT; cdr3_aa: CSARGRDRAAGTDTQYF
cdr3_length: 13; j_call: TRBJ2-1; v_call: TRBV6-2/TRBV6-3; clone_size: .; d_call: .; cdr3_nt: TGTGCCAGCAGTTTAGTAGTGGGCCATGAGCAGTTCTTC; cdr3_aa: CASSLVVGHEQFF
cdr3_length: 14; j_call: TRBJ1-2; v_call: TRBV12-3/TRBV12-4; clone_size: .; d_call: .; cdr3_nt: TGTGCCAGCAGTTTAGTTTGGGGTGACTATGGCTACACCTTC; cdr3_aa: CASSLVWGDYGYTF
cdr3_length: 12; j_call: TRBJ2-7; v_call: TRBV20-1; clone_size: few; d_call: .; cdr3_nt: TGCAGTGCCACAGCTCAGGGTCCCGAGCAGTACTTC; cdr3_aa: CSATAQGPEQYF
cdr3_length: 12; j_call: TRBJ2-5; v_call: TRBV2; clone_size: .; d_call: .; cdr3_nt: TGTGCCGGGGAGGACACTCAAGAGACCCAGTACTTC; cdr3_aa: CAGEDTQETQYF
cdr3_length: 14; j_call: TRBJ2-1; v_call: TRBV12-3/TRBV12-4; clone_size: .; d_call: .; cdr3_nt: TGTGCCAGTACCAGGGGCCAATCCTACAATGAGCAGTTCTTC; cdr3_aa: CASTRGQSYNEQFF
cdr3_length: 17; j_call: TRBJ2-1; v_call: TRBV4-1; clone_size: few; d_call: TRBD2; cdr3_nt: TGCGCCAGCAGCCAAGATCCTAGCGGGGTATCCTACAATGAGCAGTTCTTC; cdr3_aa: CASSQDPSGVSYNEQFF
cdr3_length: 15; j_call: TRBJ2-1; v_call: TRBV29-1; clone_size: .; d_call: TRBD1; cdr3_nt: TGCAGCGTCGGAAGGGGGACAGGGGTGGGCAATGAGCAGTTCTTC; cdr3_aa: CSVGRGTGVGNEQFF
cdr3_length: 16; j_call: TRBJ2-7; v_call: TRBV7-2; clone_size: .; d_call: TRBD1; cdr3_nt: TGTGCCAGCAGCTTAGGTTCCGGGACAGGGATCTACGAGCAGTACTTC; cdr3_aa: CASSLGSGTGIYEQYF
cdr3_length: 14; j_call: TRBJ2-5; v_call: TRBV24-1; clone_size: .; d_call: TRBD1; cdr3_nt: TGTGCCACCAGTGCCAGGGGGTCTATGGAGACCCAGTACTTC; cdr3_aa: CATSARGSMETQYF
cdr3_length: 16; j_call: TRBJ2-6; v_call: TRBV3-1; clone_size: .; d_call: TRBD2; cdr3_nt: TGTGCCAGCAGGCGCCGGGGGGACTCTGGGGCCAACGTCCTGACTTTC; cdr3_aa: CASRRRGDSGANVLTF
cdr3_length: 13; j_call: TRBJ2-3; v_call: TRBV7-2; clone_size: many; d_call: .; cdr3_nt: TGTGCCAGCAGCTTAGCGCGCGTAGATACGCAGTATTTT; cdr3_aa: CASSLARVDTQYF
cdr3_length: 16; j_call: TRBJ2-3; v_call: TRBV7-2; clone_size: .; d_call: .; cdr3_nt: TGTGCCAGCAGCCTCACCCCAGGGTACGGCACAGATACGCAGTATTTT; cdr3_aa: CASSLTPGYGTDTQYF